The 25 T cell receptor beta chains reported below all come from one sample, sequenced in a study of blood T cell repertoires in COVID-19. The data were produced by immunoSEQ multiplex PCR, yet TCRdb's version contains in-frame clones alone and is incomplete. The table includes about 240,000 clones, 82% detected once. The sample comprised peripheral blood. All receptors come from a woman in her sixties or seventies with active or convalescent COVID-19.

In this sample, this clone turned up a few times. The V gene is TRBV28, the J gene TRBJ1-1; 7 bases map to TRBD1. The V segment lost 2 bases and the J segment 5 bases; nucleotides outside the gene matches: 11. The CDR3 has 16 amino acids. CDR1 and CDR2 from the germline V gene are MDHEN and SYDVKM. The CDR3: CASSLGPRTGLTEAFF. Written as DNA, the CDR3 is TGTGCCAGCAGTTTAGGCCCCCGGACAGGTCTGACTGAAGCTTTCTTT.

CDR3 sequence: CASSFITGDTEAFF. The CDR3 DNA reads TGCGCCAGCAGCTTTATAACAGGGGACACTGAAGCTTTCTTT. The chain links TRBV5-1 to TRBJ1-1; 7 nucleotides align to TRBD1. Germline V gene data show CDR1 as SGHRS and CDR2 as YFSETQ. CDR3 length equals 14 residues. The trim removed 2 bases at V and 3 bases at J, leaving 4 bases unmatched. The whole variable domain, remainder taken from reference TRBV5-1 and TRBJ1-1, is KAGVTQTPRYLIKTRGQQVTLSCSPISGHRSVSWYQQTPGQGLQFLFEYFSETQRNKGNFPGRFSGRQFSNSRSEMNVSTLELGDSALYLCASSFITGDTEAFFGQGTRLTVV.

This sequence joins TRBV6-5 and TRBJ2-7; maybe TRBD1 (5 bases). V was pared by 3 bases and J by 0 bases, with 6 bases between. There are 13 residues in the CDR3. Germline assignment: CDR1 MNHEY and CDR2 SVGAGI. CDR3 bases: TGTGCCAGCAGTTATCAGGGCTCCTACGAGCAGTACTTC. Translation gives CASSYQGSYEQYF.

The chain joins TRBV30 to TRBJ1-1; D possibly corresponds to TRBD1 (5 bases). V was clipped by 3 bases and J by 5 bases, with 16 bases between them. Germline assignment: CDR1 GTSNPN and CDR2 SVGIG (reference sequence). CDR3 size: 14 residues. CDR3 DNA: TGTGCCTGGAGAGCTATTGGGGGGGGGACTGAAGCTTTCTTT. Translating it yields CAWRAIGGGTEAFF. Supplemented by reference TRBV30 and TRBJ1-1, the full variable domain reads SQTIHQWPATLVQPVGSPLSLECTVEGTSNPNLYWYRQAAGRGLQLLFYSVGIGQISSEVPQNLSASRPQDRQFILSSKKLLLSDSGFYLCAWRAIGGGTEAFFGQGTRLTVV.

The rearrangement links TRBV11-2 to TRBJ2-3, with a possible D match to TRBD2 (5 bases). V was clipped by 1 base and J by 8 bases, with 7 bases between them. Per the germline V gene, CDR1 is SGHAT and CDR2 is FQNNGV. The CDR3 is 12 amino acids. CDR3 residues: CASSLAGGTQYF. The CDR3 bases are TGTGCCAGCAGCTTAGCAGGAGGTACGCAGTATTTT. Combining the CDR3 with reference TRBV11-2 and TRBJ2-3 gives the whole variable domain EAGVAQSPRYKIIEKRQSVAFWCNPISGHATLYWYQQILGQGPKLLIQFQNNGVVDDSQLPKDRFSAERLKGVDSTLKIQPAKLEDSAVYLCASSLAGGTQYFGPGTRLTVL.

This chain connects TRBV6-1 to TRBJ1-3; 8 bases agree with TRBD1. The trim removed 1 base at V and 4 bases at J, leaving 6 bases unmatched. CDR3 length: 16 amino acids. CDR1 is MNHNS, CDR2 SASEGT, per germline. The chain's CDR3 is CASSEGTGNRGNTIYF. The DNA for the CDR3 is TGTGCCAGCAGTGAAGGGACAGGGAATCGAGGAAACACCATATATTTT.

The chain has TRBV19 and TRBJ1-3, with TRBD1 identical over 7 bases. The CDR3 consists of 17 residues. Per germline, CDR1 LNHDA and CDR2 SQIVND (reference sequence). V was pared by 5 bases and J by 4 bases, with 14 bases of the junction left unmatched. The CDR3 reads CASSQLKGATGGNTIYF. DNA for the CDR3: TGTGCCAGTAGTCAACTCAAGGGGGCAACTGGAGGAAACACCATATATTTT.

The rearrangement uses TRBV10-3 and TRBJ2-7, with 11 bases matching TRBD2. This CDR3 is 14 amino acids long. The ends lost 6 bases at V and 4 bases at J; junction bases unmatched: 5. The germline gives CDR1 ENHRY, CDR2 SYGVKD. In nucleotides, the CDR3 is TGTGCCATCAGCCGAACTAGCGGGGGATACGAGCAGTACTTC. It yields the protein CAISRTSGGYEQYF.

This clone was seen a few times. The chain recombines TRBV10-2 with TRBJ2-1; 9 bases fit TRBD2. V lost 6 bases to trimming and J lost 3 bases; unmatched junction nucleotides: 9. The CDR3 runs to 16 residues. The germline V gene has CDR1 WSHSY and CDR2 SAAADI. In DNA form, the CDR3 reads TGCGCCAGCAGCACGAGGAGCGGGGGGCTCTACAATGAGCAGTTCTTC. It yields the protein CASSTRSGGLYNEQFF.

The chain uses TRBV7-9 and TRBJ2-5; D is possibly TRBD1 (6 bases). Trimming shortened V by 3 bases and J by 3 bases, and 11 bases separated the two germline ends. The CDR3 contains 14 residues. Germline lookup yields CDR1 SEHNR and CDR2 FQNEAQ (reference sequence). CDR3 residues: CASSLTGTKETQYF. DNA for the CDR3: TGTGCCAGCAGCTTGACAGGTACCAAAGAGACCCAGTACTTC.

The rearrangement joins TRBV6-5 to TRBJ1-2; perhaps TRBD1 as D (6 bases). The germline gives CDR1 MNHEY, CDR2 SVGAGI. This CDR3 is 14 amino acids long. Trimming left V 3 bases short and J 3 bases short, with 11 bases between. The CDR3 DNA reads as TGTGCCAGCAGTTATATAGGGGGAGACTATGGCTACACCTTC. Translating gives CASSYIGGDYGYTF.

The chain is built from TRBV12-3 or TRBV12-4 and TRBJ1-1; the D gene is possibly TRBD1 (5 bases). V lost 7 bases and J 2 bases, leaving 8 bases between the germline ends. The CDR3 has 12 amino acids. In nucleotides, the CDR3 is TGTGCCAGCACCAGGGTCAACACTGAAGCTTTCTTT. This encodes CASTRVNTEAFF.

The chain is built from TRBV19 and TRBJ1-1; no firm D call. CDR3 size: 15 residues. From germline, CDR1 is LNHDA and CDR2 SQIVND (reference sequence). V was cut by 3 bases and J by 2 bases, with 13 bases left in between. This CDR3 reads CASSIDFRPNTEAFF. CDR3 nucleotide sequence: TGTGCCAGTAGTATCGACTTTCGACCAAACACTGAAGCTTTCTTT.

The genes are TRBV5-1 and TRBJ2-7, with TRBD1 identical over 11 bases. CDR3 length: 14 amino acids. Trimming removed 4 bases from V and 4 bases from J; junction bases left unmatched: 4. Germline-derived CDR1 and CDR2 are SGHRS and YFSETQ. The CDR3 DNA sequence: TGCGCCAGCAGCCGGACAGGGGGCGGGTACGAGCAGTACTTC. Its translation: CASSRTGGGYEQYF.

This clone was detected once. This chain joins TRBV7-8 and TRBJ2-7; TRBD2 agrees at 14 bases. The V segment lost 1 base and the J segment 1 base; nucleotides outside the gene matches: 0. This CDR3 contains 16 residues. Germline values: CDR1 SGHVS, CDR2 FQNEAQ. DNA of the CDR3: TGTGCCAGCAGCTTAGGGACTAGCGGGGGGTCCTACGAGCAGTACTTC. Protein product: CASSLGTSGGSYEQYF.

The chain employs TRBV10-1 and TRBJ2-2; 12 bases fit TRBD2. From germline, CDR1 is WNHNN and CDR2 SYGVQD (reference sequence). The CDR3 has 16 residues. V was clipped by 5 bases and J by 4 bases; unmatched bases: 5. In DNA, the CDR3 is TGCGCCAGCAGTCTAGGACTAGCGGGGCTCACCGGGGAGCTGTTTTTT. Protein sequence: CASSLGLAGLTGELFF.

This sequence joins TRBV27 and TRBJ1-4, with 9 bases identical to TRBD1. The CDR3 runs to 13 residues. CDR1 and CDR2 (germline): MNHEY, SMNVEV (reference sequence). The ends lost 8 bases at V and 10 bases at J; junction bases unmatched: 8. The CDR3 coding sequence is TGTGCCAGCGGGACAGGGAATGTTGGAAAACTGTTTTTT. Translating gives CASGTGNVGKLFF.

A note on this clone: At the DNA level, this CDR3 is encoded by other sequences in the same sample as well. Written as DNA, the CDR3 is TGTGCCAGCAGTTTATGGGGGGACTATGGCTACACCTTC. The encoded protein is CASSLWGDYGYTF. The chain uses TRBV12-3 or TRBV12-4 and TRBJ1-2; D is perhaps TRBD1 (5 bases). The V end lost 2 bases, the J end lost 3 bases, and 7 bases lay between the germline ends. This CDR3 region has 13 residues.

The chain links TRBV7-9 to TRBJ1-1; no firm D call. Germline CDR1 and CDR2: SEHNR and FQNEAQ (reference sequence). V dropped 6 bases and J dropped 11 bases, with 10 bases sitting between them. The CDR3 is 10 amino acids. In nucleotides, the CDR3 is TGTGCCAGCAGTGTTTATGAGGCTTTCTTT. Amino acids: CASSVYEAFF.

There are a few counts of this clone. The V gene is TRBV7-3, the J gene TRBJ1-1; 8 nucleotides match TRBD1. This CDR3 region has 15 residues. After removal of 5 bases from V and 2 bases from J, the junction contained 7 bases not matched to a gene. Germline CDR1 is SGHTA and CDR2 is FQGTGA. DNA for the CDR3: TGTGCCAGCAGCCCCCGGTCAGGGGGCAACACTGAAGCTTTCTTT. This codes for CASSPRSGGNTEAFF.

The chain carries TRBV19 and TRBJ2-5, with TRBD1 as a possible D gene (5 bases). Trimming took off 3 bases at V and 1 base at J, with 6 bases between the two ends. This CDR3 has 13 amino acids. Germline V CDR1 and CDR2: LNHDA, SQIVND (reference sequence). CDR3 sequence reads: CASSMTAQETQYF. DNA for the CDR3: TGTGCCAGTAGTATGACAGCCCAAGAGACCCAGTACTTC.

Only one count was recorded for this clone. The chain is built from TRBV5-1 and TRBJ1-4; D unclear. This CDR3 is 16 amino acids long. Germline CDR1 reads SGHRS; CDR2 reads YFSETQ. V was clipped by 4 bases and J by 1 base, with 14 bases between them. CDR3 in amino acids: CASSPEGHITNEKLFF. The CDR3 region has the DNA TGCGCCAGCAGCCCGGAGGGTCACATAACTAATGAAAAACTGTTTTTT.

The chain uses TRBV3-1 (or the pseudogene TRBV3-2) and TRBJ2-7; D ambiguous. Germline V lookup: CDR1 LGHDT, CDR2 YNNKEL (reference sequence). CDR3 size: 15 residues. With 0 bases removed from V and 2 bases from J, the gap between germline ends came to 11 bases. The CDR3 here is CASSQDLGLTYEQYF. The CDR3 nucleotides read TGTGCCAGCAGCCAAGATCTAGGTTTAACCTACGAGCAGTACTTC.

The chain carries TRBV7-3 and TRBJ2-3; TRBD2 aligns across 11 bases. The germline V gene encodes CDR1 SGHTA and CDR2 FQGTGA. The CDR3 consists of 18 residues. Trimming cost V 3 bases and J 6 bases; bases outside gene matches: 14. The CDR3 sequence is CASSFRPTSGGVRDTQYF. The CDR3 coding sequence is TGTGCCAGCAGCTTCCGCCCTACTAGCGGGGGCGTCCGTGATACGCAGTATTTT.

This chain joins TRBV25-1 and TRBJ1-3; D remains unclear. Trimming took off 6 bases at V and 2 bases at J, with 11 bases between the two ends. The CDR3 covers 14 residues. Germline CDR1 and CDR2: MGHDK and SYGVNS. CDR3 nucleotides: TGTGCCAGCAGACCAGAGGTGGCTGGAAACACCATATATTTT. It encodes CASRPEVAGNTIYF.